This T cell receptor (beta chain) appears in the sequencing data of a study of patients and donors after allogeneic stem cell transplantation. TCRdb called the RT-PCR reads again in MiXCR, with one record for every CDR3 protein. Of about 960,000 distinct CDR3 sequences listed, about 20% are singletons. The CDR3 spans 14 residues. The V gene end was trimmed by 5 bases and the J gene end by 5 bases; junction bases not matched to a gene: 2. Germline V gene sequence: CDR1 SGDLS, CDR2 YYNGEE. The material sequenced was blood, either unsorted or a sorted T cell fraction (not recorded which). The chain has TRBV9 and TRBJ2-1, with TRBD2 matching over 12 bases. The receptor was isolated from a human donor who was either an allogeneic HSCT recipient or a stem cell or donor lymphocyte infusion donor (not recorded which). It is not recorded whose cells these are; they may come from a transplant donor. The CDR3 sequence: CASRTSGRNNEQFF. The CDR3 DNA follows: TGTGCCAGCAGGACTAGCGGGAGAAACAATGAGCAGTTCTTC.